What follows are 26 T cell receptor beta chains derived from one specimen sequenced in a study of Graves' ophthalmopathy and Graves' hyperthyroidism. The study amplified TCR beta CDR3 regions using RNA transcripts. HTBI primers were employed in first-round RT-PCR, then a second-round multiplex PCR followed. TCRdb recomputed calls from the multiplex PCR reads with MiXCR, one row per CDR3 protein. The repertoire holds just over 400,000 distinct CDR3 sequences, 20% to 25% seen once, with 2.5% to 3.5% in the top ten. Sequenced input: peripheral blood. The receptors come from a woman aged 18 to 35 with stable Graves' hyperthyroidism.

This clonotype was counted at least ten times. CDR3 DNA: TGTGCCAGCAGTTTAGCGGTCAGTATGAACACTGAAGCTTTCTTT. Translation: CASSLAVSMNTEAFF. The genes are TRBV12-3 or TRBV12-4 and TRBJ1-1; D is ambiguous. V gave up 0 bases and J gave up 0 bases, with 8 bases separating them. The CDR3 is 15 amino acids.

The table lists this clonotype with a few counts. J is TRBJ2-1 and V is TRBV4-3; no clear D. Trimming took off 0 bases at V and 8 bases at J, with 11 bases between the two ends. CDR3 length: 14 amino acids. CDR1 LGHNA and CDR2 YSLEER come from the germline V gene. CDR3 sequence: CASSQEWDSHEQFF. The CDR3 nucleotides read TGCGCCAGCAGCCAAGAGTGGGATTCGCATGAGCAGTTCTTC.

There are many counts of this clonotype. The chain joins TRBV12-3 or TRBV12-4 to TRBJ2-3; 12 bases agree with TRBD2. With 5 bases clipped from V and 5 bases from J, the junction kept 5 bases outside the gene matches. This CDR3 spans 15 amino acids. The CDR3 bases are TGTGCCAGCAGTCGAACTAGCGGGAGGTTAGATACGCAGTATTTT. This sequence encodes CASSRTSGRLDTQYF.

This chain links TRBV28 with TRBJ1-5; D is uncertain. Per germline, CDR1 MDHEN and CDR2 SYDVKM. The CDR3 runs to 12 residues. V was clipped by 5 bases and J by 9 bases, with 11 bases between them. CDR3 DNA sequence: TGTGCCAGCAGTCCCCCTCTGACGCCCCAGCATTTT. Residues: CASSPPLTPQHF. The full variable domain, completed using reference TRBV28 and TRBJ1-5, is DVKVTQSSRYLVKRTGEKVFLECVQDMDHENMFWYRQDPGLGLRLIYFSYDVKMKEKGDIPEGYSVSREKKERFSLILESASTNQTSMYLCASSPPLTPQHFGDGTRLSIL.

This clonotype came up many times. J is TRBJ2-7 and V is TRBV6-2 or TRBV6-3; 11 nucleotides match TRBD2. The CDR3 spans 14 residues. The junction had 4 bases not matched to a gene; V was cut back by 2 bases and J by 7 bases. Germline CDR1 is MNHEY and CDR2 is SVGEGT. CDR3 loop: CASSYLRLAGEQYF. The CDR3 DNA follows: TGTGCCAGCAGTTACCTCAGACTAGCGGGGGAGCAGTACTTC.

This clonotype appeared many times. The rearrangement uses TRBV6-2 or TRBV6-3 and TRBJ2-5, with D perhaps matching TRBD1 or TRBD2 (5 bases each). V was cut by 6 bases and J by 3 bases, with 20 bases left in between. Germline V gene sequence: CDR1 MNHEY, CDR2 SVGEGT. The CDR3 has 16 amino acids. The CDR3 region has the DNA TGTGCCAGCAGATACCAGTCCGGGACGCTGAAAGAGACCCAGTACTTC. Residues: CASRYQSGTLKETQYF.

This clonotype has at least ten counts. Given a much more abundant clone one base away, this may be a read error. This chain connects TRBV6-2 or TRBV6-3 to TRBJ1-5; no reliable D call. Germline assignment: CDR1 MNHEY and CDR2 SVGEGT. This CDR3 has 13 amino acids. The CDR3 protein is CAGSYSIGQPQHF. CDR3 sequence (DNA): TGTGCCGGCAGTTACTCGATCGGCCAGCCCCAGCATTTT.

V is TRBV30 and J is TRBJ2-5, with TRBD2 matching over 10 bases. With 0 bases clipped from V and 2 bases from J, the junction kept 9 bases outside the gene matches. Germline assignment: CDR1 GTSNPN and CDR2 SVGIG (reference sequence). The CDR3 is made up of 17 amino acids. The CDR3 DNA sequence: TGTGCCTGGAGTGTTGTACTAGCGGGACCCCTTCAAGAGACCCAGTACTTC. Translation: CAWSVVLAGPLQETQYF.

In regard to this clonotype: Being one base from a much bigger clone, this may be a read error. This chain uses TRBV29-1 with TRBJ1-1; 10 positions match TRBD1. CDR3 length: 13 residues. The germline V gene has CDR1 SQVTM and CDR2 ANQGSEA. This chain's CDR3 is CSVQTGGETEPFF. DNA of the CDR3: TGCAGCGTCCAGACAGGGGGCGAAACTGAACCTTTCTTT.

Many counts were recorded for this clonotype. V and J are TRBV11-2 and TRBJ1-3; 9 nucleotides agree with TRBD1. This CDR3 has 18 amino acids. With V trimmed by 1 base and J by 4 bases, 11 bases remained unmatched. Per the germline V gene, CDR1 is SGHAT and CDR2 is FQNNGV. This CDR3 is CASSLGSYRGRKGNTIYF. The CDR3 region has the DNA TGTGCCAGCAGCTTAGGAAGTTACAGGGGGCGCAAAGGAAACACCATATATTTT.

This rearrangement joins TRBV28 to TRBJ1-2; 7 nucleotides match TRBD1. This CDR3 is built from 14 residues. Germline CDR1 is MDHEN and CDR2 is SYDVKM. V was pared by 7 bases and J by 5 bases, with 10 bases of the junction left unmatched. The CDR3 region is CASTTTGDGYGYTF. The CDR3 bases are TGTGCCAGCACGACTACAGGGGATGGTTATGGCTACACCTTC.

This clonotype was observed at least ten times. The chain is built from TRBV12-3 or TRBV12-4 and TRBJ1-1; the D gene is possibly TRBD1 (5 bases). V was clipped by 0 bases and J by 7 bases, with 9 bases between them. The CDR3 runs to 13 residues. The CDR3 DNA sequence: TGTGCCAGCAGTTTAGCCAGGGTAGGTGAAGCTTTCTTT. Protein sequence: CASSLARVGEAFF.

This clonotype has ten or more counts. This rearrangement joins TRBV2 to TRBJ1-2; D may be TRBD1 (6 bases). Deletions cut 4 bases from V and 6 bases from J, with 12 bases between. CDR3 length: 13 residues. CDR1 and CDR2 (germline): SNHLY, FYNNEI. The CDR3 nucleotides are TGTGCCAGCAGTGGGACGGCAGGGGATGGCTACACCTTC. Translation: CASSGTAGDGYTF. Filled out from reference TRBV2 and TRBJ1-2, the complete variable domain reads EPEVTQTPSHQVTQMGQEVILRCVPISNHLYFYWYRQILGQKVEFLVSFYNNEISEKSEIFDDQFSVERPDGSNFTLKIRSTKLEDSAMYFCASSGTAGDGYTFGSGTRLTVV.

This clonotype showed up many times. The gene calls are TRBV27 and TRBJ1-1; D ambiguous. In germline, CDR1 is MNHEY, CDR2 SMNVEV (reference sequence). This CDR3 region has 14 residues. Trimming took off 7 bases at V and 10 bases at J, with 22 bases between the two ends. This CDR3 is CASTPGGSGRVAFF. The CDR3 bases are TGTGCCAGCACCCCAGGCGGATCGGGAAGGGTAGCTTTCTTT.

The CDR3 loop is CASSVADGTEAFF. The DNA of the CDR3 is TGTGCCAGCAGCGTTGCGGACGGCACTGAAGCTTTCTTT. The rearrangement links TRBV9 to TRBJ1-1; the D is unclear. Germline lookup yields CDR1 SGDLS and CDR2 YYNGEE. The CDR3 runs to 13 residues. Trimming shortened V by 2 bases and J by 4 bases, and 9 bases separated the two germline ends.

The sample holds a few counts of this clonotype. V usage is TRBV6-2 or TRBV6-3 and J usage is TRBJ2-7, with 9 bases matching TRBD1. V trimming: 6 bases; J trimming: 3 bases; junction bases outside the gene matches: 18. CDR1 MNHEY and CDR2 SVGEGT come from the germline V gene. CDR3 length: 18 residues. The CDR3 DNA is TGTGCCAGCAGCTCCCCCCGGACAGGGGTCACGGGGTTCTACGAGCAGTACTTC. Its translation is CASSSPRTGVTGFYEQYF.

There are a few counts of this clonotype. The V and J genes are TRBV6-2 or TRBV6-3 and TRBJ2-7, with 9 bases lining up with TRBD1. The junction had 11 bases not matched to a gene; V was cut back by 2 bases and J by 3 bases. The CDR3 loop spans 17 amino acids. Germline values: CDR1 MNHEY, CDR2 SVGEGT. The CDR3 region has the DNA TGTGCCAGCAGTTACGGGACAGGGCTTAAAAATTTCTACGAGCAGTACTTC. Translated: CASSYGTGLKNFYEQYF.

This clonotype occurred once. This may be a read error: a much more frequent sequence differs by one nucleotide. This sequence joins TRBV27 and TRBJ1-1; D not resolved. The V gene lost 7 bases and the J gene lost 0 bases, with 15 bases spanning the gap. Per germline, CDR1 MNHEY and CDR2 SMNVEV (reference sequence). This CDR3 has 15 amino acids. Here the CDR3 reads CASIPTFGLNTEAFF. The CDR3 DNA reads TGTGCCAGCATCCCAACTTTTGGATTGAACACTGAAGCTTTCTTT.

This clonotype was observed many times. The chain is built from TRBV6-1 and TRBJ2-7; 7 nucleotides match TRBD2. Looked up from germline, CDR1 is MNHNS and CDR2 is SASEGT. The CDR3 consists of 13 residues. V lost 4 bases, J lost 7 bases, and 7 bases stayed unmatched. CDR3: CASSVGRAEEQYF. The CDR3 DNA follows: TGTGCCAGCAGTGTTGGGAGGGCTGAAGAGCAGTACTTC.

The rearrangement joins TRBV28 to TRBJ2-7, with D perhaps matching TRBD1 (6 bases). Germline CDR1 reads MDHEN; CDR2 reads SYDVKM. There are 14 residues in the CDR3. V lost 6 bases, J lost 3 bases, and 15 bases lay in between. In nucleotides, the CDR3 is TGTGCCAGCAGCGTCCCTAACAGGGTCTACGAGCAGTACTTC. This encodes CASSVPNRVYEQYF. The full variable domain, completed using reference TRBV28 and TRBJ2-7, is DVKVTQSSRYLVKRTGEKVFLECVQDMDHENMFWYRQDPGLGLRLIYFSYDVKMKEKGDIPEGYSVSREKKERFSLILESASTNQTSMYLCASSVPNRVYEQYFGPGTRLTVT.

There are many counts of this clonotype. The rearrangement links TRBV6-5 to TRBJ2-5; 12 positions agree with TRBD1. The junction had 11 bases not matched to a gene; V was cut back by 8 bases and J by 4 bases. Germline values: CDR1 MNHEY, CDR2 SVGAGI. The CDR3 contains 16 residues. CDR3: CASPINGTGGGETQYF. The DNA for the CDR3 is TGTGCCAGCCCGATAAACGGGACAGGGGGCGGAGAGACCCAGTACTTC.

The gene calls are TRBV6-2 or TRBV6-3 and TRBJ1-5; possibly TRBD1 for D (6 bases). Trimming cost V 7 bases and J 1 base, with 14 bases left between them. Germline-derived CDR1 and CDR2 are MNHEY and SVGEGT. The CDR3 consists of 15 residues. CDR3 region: CASTQRGYSNQPQHF. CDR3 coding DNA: TGTGCCAGCACCCAAAGGGGGTACAGCAATCAGCCCCAGCATTTT.

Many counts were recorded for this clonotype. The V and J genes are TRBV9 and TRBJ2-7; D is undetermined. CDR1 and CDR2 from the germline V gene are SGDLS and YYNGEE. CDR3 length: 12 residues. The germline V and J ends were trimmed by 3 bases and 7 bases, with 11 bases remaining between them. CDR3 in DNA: TGTGCCAGCAGCGCTCCCCCTGGGGAGCAGTACTTC. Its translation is CASSAPPGEQYF.

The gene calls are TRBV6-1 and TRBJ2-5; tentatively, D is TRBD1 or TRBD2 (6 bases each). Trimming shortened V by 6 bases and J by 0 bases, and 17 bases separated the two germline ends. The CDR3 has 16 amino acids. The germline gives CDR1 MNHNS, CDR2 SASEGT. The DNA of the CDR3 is TGTGCCAGCAGGAGGGGTACGGGGGCGAACCAAGAGACCCAGTACTTC. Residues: CASRRGTGANQETQYF.

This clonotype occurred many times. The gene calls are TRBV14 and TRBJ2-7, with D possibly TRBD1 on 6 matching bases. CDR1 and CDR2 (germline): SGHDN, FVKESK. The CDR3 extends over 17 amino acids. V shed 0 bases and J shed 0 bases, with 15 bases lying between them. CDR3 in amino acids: CASSQEDSQGSSYEQYF. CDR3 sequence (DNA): TGTGCCAGCAGCCAAGAGGATTCACAGGGAAGCTCCTACGAGCAGTACTTC.

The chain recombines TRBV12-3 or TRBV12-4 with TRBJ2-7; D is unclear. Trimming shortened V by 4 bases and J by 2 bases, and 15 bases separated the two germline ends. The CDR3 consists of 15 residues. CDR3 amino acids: CASSYSLGPTYEQYF. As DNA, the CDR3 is TGTGCCAGCAGTTACTCGCTAGGGCCGACCTACGAGCAGTACTTC.